What follows describes a single T cell receptor (beta chain). Its target is not known. Tumor samples were taken before definitive surgery or chemotherapy. The protocol was immunoSEQ multiplex PCR, while the TCRdb copy is restricted to in-frame clones and leaves out a portion. The sample comprises some 7,000 clones, about three quarters of which are singletons, and around 4.5% rests with the top ten. V was pared by 0 bases and J by 2 bases, with 14 bases of the junction left unmatched. This CDR3 is built from 20 residues. Germline assignment: CDR1 LGHNA and CDR2 YSLEER. This sample was taken from a study of high-grade serous ovarian cancer treatment subgroups. Study summary: Each sample yielded on average about 7,000 unique TCR beta rearrangements from approximately 15,000 reads.

Broader study findings: Without spatial data, bulk sequencing limits insight into HGSC tumor diversity. CDR1 and CDR2 were left unanalyzed; analyses focused on CDR3.

The J gene is TRBJ2-2, the V gene TRBV4-3; 8 positions match TRBD2. The clonotype comes from a human donor with high-grade serous ovarian cancer. Sequencing used tumor tissue. CDR3 DNA sequence: TGCGCCAGCAGCCAAGATTACTTTAGGAGCGGGGGTATCAACACCGGGGAGCTGTTTTTT. Encoded protein: CASSQDYFRSGGINTGELFF.